The 13 T cell receptor beta chains reported below all come from one sample, sequenced in a study of cytomegalovirus exposure and HLA in healthy donors. 60 Vbeta and 13 Jbeta primers were used in PCR. Clones were sequenced by immunoSEQ multiplex PCR, and TCRdb holds only the in-frame ones, with some missing. In the table there are under 250,000 clones, roughly 80% of which are singletons. Source material: PBMCs. Every receptor here comes from a male donor in good health and CMV-seronegative.

This clone has only one observation. The chain has TRBV29-1 and TRBJ2-3; TRBD2 might be the D (6 bases). Germline V lookup: CDR1 SQVTM, CDR2 ANQGSEA. The CDR3 totals 13 residues. Trimming took 4 bases from V and 2 from J, leaving 10 bases between them. CDR3 nucleotide sequence: TGCAGCGTTGGACTAGGTAACACAGATACGCAGTATTTT. The encoded protein is CSVGLGNTDTQYF.

The V gene is TRBV4-1, the J gene TRBJ2-7, with TRBD1 matching 8 bases. V was pared by 0 bases and J by 3 bases, with 7 bases of the junction left unmatched. The CDR3 length is 16 residues. The germline V gene encodes CDR1 MGHRA and CDR2 YSYEKL. CDR3 DNA sequence: TGCGCCAGCAGCCAAGAATGGCCAGGGGGCAGCTACGAGCAGTACTTC. This translates into CASSQEWPGGSYEQYF.

This sequence joins TRBV28 and TRBJ1-5; TRBD1 aligns across 7 bases. J was trimmed by 6 bases and V by 6 bases; bases with no gene match: 5. The germline gives CDR1 MDHEN, CDR2 SYDVKM. This CDR3 has 13 residues. CDR3 sequence (DNA): TGTGCCAGCAGGCGACAGGGACTTCAGCCCCAGCATTTT. Translation: CASRRQGLQPQHF. Together with reference TRBV28 and TRBJ1-5, the CDR3 gives the full variable domain: DVKVTQSSRYLVKRTGEKVFLECVQDMDHENMFWYRQDPGLGLRLIYFSYDVKMKEKGDIPEGYSVSREKKERFSLILESASTNQTSMYLCASRRQGLQPQHFGDGTRLSIL.

The V and J genes are TRBV6-5 and TRBJ1-1; maybe TRBD1 (6 bases). Germline V lookup: CDR1 MNHEY, CDR2 SVGAGI. The CDR3 consists of 16 residues. The V end lost 4 bases, the J end lost 5 bases, and 20 bases lay between the germline ends. DNA for the CDR3: TGTGCCAGCAGTTTGCGGGTGAAGGGGGGGGGAACTGAAGCTTTCTTT. Translation: CASSLRVKGGGTEAFF.

CDR3 nucleotides: TGTGCCAGCCAGGTTCCCAGCTCCTACGAGCAGTACTTC. Its protein is CASQVPSSYEQYF. This chain connects TRBV28 to TRBJ2-7; D is ambiguous. This CDR3 has 13 residues. V was trimmed by 8 bases and J by 0 bases, leaving 11 bases between them. CDR1 and CDR2 (germline): MDHEN, SYDVKM.

The chain couples TRBV9 to TRBJ2-3; D uncertain. This CDR3 region has 15 residues. V was shortened by 0 bases and J by 0 bases, with 8 bases between the two germline ends. Looked up from germline, CDR1 is SGDLS and CDR2 is YYNGEE. CDR3 amino acids: CASSVAQASTDTQYF. The CDR3 DNA follows: TGTGCCAGCAGCGTAGCTCAGGCTAGCACAGATACGCAGTATTTT.

This clone turned up a few times. The V gene is TRBV7-3, the J gene TRBJ2-1; 8 positions match TRBD2. CDR3 length equals 16 residues. Germline V gene data show CDR1 as SGHTA and CDR2 as FQGTGA. Unmatched junction bases numbered 6, after V lost 3 bases and J lost 2 bases. The CDR3 is CASSFQAGVAYNEQFF. DNA for the CDR3: TGTGCCAGCAGCTTCCAAGCGGGAGTGGCCTACAATGAGCAGTTCTTC. The entire variable domain, with the rest obtained from reference TRBV7-3 and TRBJ2-1, is as follows: GAGVSQTPSNKVTEKGKYVELRCDPISGHTALYWYRQSLGQGPEFLIYFQGTGAADDSGLPNDRFFAVRPEGSVSTLKIQRTERGDSAVYLCASSFQAGVAYNEQFFGPGTRLTVL.

This chain links TRBV7-6 with TRBJ2-2; 7 positions match TRBD1. The CDR3 is 16 residues long. Per the germline V gene, CDR1 is SGHVS and CDR2 is FNYEAQ. V trimming: 2 bases; J trimming: 7 bases; junction bases outside the gene matches: 10. The CDR3 DNA is TGTGCCAGCAGCTTAAGATACAGGGGTGGGAACGGGGAGCTGTTTTTT. This codes for CASSLRYRGGNGELFF.

This chain uses TRBV30 with TRBJ2-7; D is uncertain. This CDR3 has 13 residues. In germline, CDR1 is GTSNPN, CDR2 SVGIG (reference sequence). V gave up 3 bases and J gave up 4 bases, with 13 bases separating them. The CDR3 bases are TGTGCCTGGAGGGGCCCCAATCGGTACGAGCAGTACTTC. Translating gives CAWRGPNRYEQYF.

In this sample, this clone turned up a few times. The rearrangement uses TRBV28 and TRBJ2-3; D is ambiguous. CDR3 length: 14 residues. The ends were cut back, 3 bases at V and 3 bases at J, with 10 bases in the middle. Germline assignment: CDR1 MDHEN and CDR2 SYDVKM. CDR3 sequence: CASSFRQRTDTQYF. In DNA, the CDR3 is TGTGCCAGCAGTTTCCGCCAGCGAACAGATACGCAGTATTTT.

The chain links TRBV21-1 to TRBJ1-2. TRBV21-1 is deemed a pseudogene. The CDR3 covers 12 residues. The CDR3 region has the DNA TGTGCCAGCAGCAAAGAGAACCGACTCGGCACCTTC. As protein: CASSKENRLGTF.

The chain recombines TRBV5-4 with TRBJ2-5; D unresolved. With the DNA end fitting TRBJ2-7 better, the J assignment may be wrong. The CDR3 loop spans 13 amino acids. In germline, CDR1 is SGHNT, CDR2 YYREEE (reference sequence). Here the CDR3 DNA reads TGTGCCAGCAGCTTGGCCTTGTCCTACGAGCAGTACTTC. It encodes CASSLALSYEQYF.

CDR3 residues: CASSLKTAQETQYF. The CDR3 DNA sequence: TGTGCCAGCAGCTTGAAGACAGCCCAAGAGACCCAGTACTTC. The chain has TRBV5-4 and TRBJ2-5; D might be TRBD1 (5 bases). CDR1 and CDR2 from the germline V gene are SGHNT and YYREEE (reference sequence). The CDR3 totals 14 residues. Trimming pared 1 base from V and 1 base from J, leaving 8 bases between. Variable domain in full (rest from reference TRBV5-4 and TRBJ2-5): ETGVTQSPTHLIKTRGQQVTLRCSSQSGHNTVSWYQQALGQGPQFIFQYYREEENGRGNFPPRFSGLQFPNYSSELNVNALELDDSALYLCASSLKTAQETQYFGPGTRLLVL.